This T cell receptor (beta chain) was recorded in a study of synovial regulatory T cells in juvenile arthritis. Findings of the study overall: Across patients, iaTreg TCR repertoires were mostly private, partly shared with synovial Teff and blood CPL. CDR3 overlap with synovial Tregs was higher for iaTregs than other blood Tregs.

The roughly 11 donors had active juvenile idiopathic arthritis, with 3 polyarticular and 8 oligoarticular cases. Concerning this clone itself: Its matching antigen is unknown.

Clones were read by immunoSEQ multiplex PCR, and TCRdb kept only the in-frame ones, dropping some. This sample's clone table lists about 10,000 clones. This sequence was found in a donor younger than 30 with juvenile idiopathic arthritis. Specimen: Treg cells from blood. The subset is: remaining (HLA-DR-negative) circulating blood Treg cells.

This CDR3 reads CASSESVRAWHGNTIYF. The chain employs TRBV6-1 and TRBJ1-3; TCRdb designates TRBD1, a call that cannot be tested without DNA. CDR3 length: 17 amino acids. This entry has no DNA. Per germline, CDR1 MNHNS and CDR2 SASEGT.